This T cell receptor beta chain derives from a study of blood T cell repertoires in COVID-19. In the study overall: COVID-19 samples collected from the United States, Italy and Spain covered acute and convalescent phases. T cells, B-cell-depleted T cells, or PBMCs provided the cDNA or gDNA that served as material.

On this clone itself: One junction end disagrees with the germline gene, perhaps due to a read error.

In the authors' methods: Quantification of nucleated cells was approximated via reference gene primer amplification. TCRdb keeps only in-frame clones here, not all; method: immunoSEQ multiplex PCR. Clone size and the V and J calls come from that table; the DNA yielded D and trimming. The data show roughly 170,000 clones, 84% seen once. The germline CDR1 and CDR2 sequences are LGHDT and YNNKEL (reference sequence). The CDR3 is made up of 14 amino acids. This sequence originates from a human donor in a cohort sampled during active COVID-19. Sequenced: peripheral blood. This rearrangement joins TRBV3-1 (or the pseudogene TRBV3-2) to TRBJ1-1; unclear D gene. The DNA of the CDR3 is TGTGCCAGCAGACAAGGGAGGCCCAACACTGAAGCTTTCTTT. Translation gives CASRQGRPNTEAFF.